The 29 T cell receptor beta chains given below trace back to one sample, sequenced in a study of T cells in Graves' hyperthyroidism and ophthalmopathy. TCR beta CDR3 sequences were amplified from RNA transcripts. When the TCR CDR3 underwent first-round RT-PCR, the HTBI primer set was used. TCRdb called the multiplex PCR reads again in MiXCR, with one record for every CDR3 protein. The table has around 370,000 distinct CDR3 sequences, less than 20% seen once. Sequenced: blood. The source of these receptors is a man aged 18 to 29 with Graves' ophthalmopathy.

This chain joins TRBV9 and TRBJ1-4; D possibly corresponds to TRBD1 (6 bases). Trimming took off 0 bases at V and 2 bases at J, with 14 bases between the two ends. CDR3 length equals 17 residues. Germline V gene sequence: CDR1 SGDLS, CDR2 YYNGEE. The CDR3 region is CASSVADRGFTNEKLFF. The DNA for the CDR3 is TGTGCCAGCAGCGTAGCCGATAGGGGGTTCACTAATGAAAAACTGTTTTTT.

The V gene is TRBV10-2, the J gene TRBJ1-1; 10 positions match TRBD1. After removal of 6 bases from V and 3 bases from J, the junction contained 4 bases not matched to a gene. The CDR3 has 14 residues. Germline assignment: CDR1 WSHSY and CDR2 SAAADI. CDR3 residues: CASRTGGAYTEAFF. Written as DNA, the CDR3 is TGCGCCAGCAGGACAGGGGGCGCATACACTGAAGCTTTCTTT.

This clonotype was seen more than once but under ten times. The V gene is TRBV18, the J gene TRBJ2-2; D is uncertain. The V gene lost 2 bases and the J gene lost 0 bases, with 7 bases spanning the gap. The CDR3 sequence is 15 residues long. Germline-derived CDR1 and CDR2 are KGHSH and LQKENI. The CDR3 nucleotides are TGTGCCAGCTCACCAAACGAATCGAACACCGGGGAGCTGTTTTTT. Protein: CASSPNESNTGELFF.

Only a few counts were recorded for this clonotype. The rearrangement joins TRBV5-4 to TRBJ2-5, with TRBD1 matching 9 bases. The V gene end was trimmed by 3 bases and the J gene end by 2 bases; junction bases not matched to a gene: 5. In germline, CDR1 is SGHNT, CDR2 YYREEE (reference sequence). The CDR3 contains 15 residues. Written as DNA, the CDR3 is TGTGCCAGCAGCTCCGGGACAGGGAAACAAGAGACCCAGTACTTC. This translates into CASSSGTGKQETQYF.

This clonotype was seen more than once but under ten times. CDR3 coding DNA: TGTGCCAGCAGCGTAGACGACAGTTATAATTCACCCCTCCACTTT. This encodes CASSVDDSYNSPLHF. J is TRBJ1-6 and V is TRBV9; D perhaps matches TRBD1 (5 bases). V was trimmed by 0 bases and J by 4 bases, leaving 8 bases between them. The germline gives CDR1 SGDLS, CDR2 YYNGEE. This CDR3 has 15 residues.

The J gene is TRBJ1-1, the V gene TRBV19; D is ambiguous. The CDR3 consists of 14 residues. Germline V gives CDR1 LNHDA, CDR2 SQIVND (reference sequence). Trimming left V 3 bases short and J 1 base short, with 9 bases between. The CDR3 nucleotides are TGTGCCAGTAGTATTGCGGGCCCGAACACTGAAGCTTTCTTT. Its translation is CASSIAGPNTEAFF. Variable domain in full (rest from reference TRBV19 and TRBJ1-1): DGGITQSPKYLFRKEGQNVTLSCEQNLNHDAMYWYRQDPGQGLRLIYYSQIVNDFQKGDIAEGYSVSREKKESFPLTVTSAQKNPTAFYLCASSIAGPNTEAFFGQGTRLTVV.

This clonotype was picked up a small number of times. The V call is TRBV12-3 or TRBV12-4, the J call TRBJ1-3; no clear D. This CDR3 is 14 amino acids long. V was trimmed by 6 bases and J by 0 bases, leaving 9 bases between them. CDR3 protein: CASRATGSGNTIYF. CDR3 coding DNA: TGTGCCAGCAGGGCAACTGGCTCTGGAAACACCATATATTTT.

The sample holds many counts of this clonotype. The chain employs TRBV11-2 and TRBJ1-2; the D gene is possibly TRBD1 (5 bases). Trimming took off 5 bases at V and 3 bases at J, with 28 bases between the two ends. The CDR3 is 19 amino acids. CDR1 SGHAT and CDR2 FQNNGV come from the germline V gene. The CDR3: CASSQNLFIGHPGDYGYTF. DNA for the CDR3: TGTGCCAGCAGCCAAAACCTATTTATTGGACATCCTGGGGACTATGGCTACACCTTC.

This clonotype was recorded at least ten times. The chain has TRBV7-9 and TRBJ2-2; D is undetermined. Germline V gene lookup returns CDR1 SEHNR and CDR2 FQNEAQ (reference sequence). The ends were cut back, 0 bases at V and 0 bases at J, with 8 bases in the middle. CDR3 length: 16 residues. The CDR3, as DNA: TGTGCCAGCAGCTTAGCGATGACGCCGAACACCGGGGAGCTGTTTTTT. Translation: CASSLAMTPNTGELFF.

The chain recombines TRBV28 with TRBJ1-5; the match to TRBD1 covers 7 bases. This CDR3 spans 15 amino acids. Germline values: CDR1 MDHEN, CDR2 SYDVKM. The V gene end was trimmed by 6 bases and the J gene end by 4 bases; junction bases not matched to a gene: 9. CDR3 protein: CASSGPGQTNQPQHF. The DNA of the CDR3 is TGTGCCAGCAGCGGGCCGGGACAGACAAATCAGCCCCAGCATTTT.

The chain couples TRBV28 to TRBJ1-3, with 11 bases lining up with TRBD1. V shed 4 bases, J shed 4 bases, and the junction held 18 bases outside the gene matches. This CDR3 contains 20 residues. Germline V gene data show CDR1 as MDHEN and CDR2 as SYDVKM. CDR3 bases: TGTGCCAGCAGTTCGGAGGGACAGGGGGGTCCCACGGGGAGCGGAAACACCATATATTTT. Translating gives CASSSEGQGGPTGSGNTIYF. The full variable domain, rest sourced from reference TRBV28 and TRBJ1-3, is DVKVTQSSRYLVKRTGEKVFLECVQDMDHENMFWYRQDPGLGLRLIYFSYDVKMKEKGDIPEGYSVSREKKERFSLILESASTNQTSMYLCASSSEGQGGPTGSGNTIYFGEGSWLTVV.

On this clonotype: The conserved phenylalanine or tryptophan normally closing the CDR3 is absent here, so this likely arose from a read error. The chain uses TRBV12-3 or TRBV12-4 and TRBJ1-2, with TRBD1 identical over 8 bases. With V trimmed by 5 bases and J by 8 bases, 13 bases remained unmatched. The CDR3 consists of 15 residues. CDR3 loop: CASSDTPGQAGGYTL. The DNA of the CDR3 is TGTGCCAGCAGTGACACTCCGGGACAGGCGGGCGGCTACACCCTC.

This clonotype was observed many times. The chain carries TRBV7-9 and TRBJ2-1, with unresolved D. This CDR3 has 12 amino acids. CDR1 and CDR2 (germline): SEHNR, FQNEAQ (reference sequence). V lost 3 bases and J 7 bases, leaving 7 bases between the germline ends. The CDR3 reads CASSLVVNEQFF. The CDR3 nucleotides are TGTGCCAGCAGCTTGGTAGTGAATGAGCAGTTCTTC.

V gene TRBV4-1 combines with J gene TRBJ1-4; D is ambiguous. The CDR3 totals 15 residues. Germline CDR1 is MGHRA and CDR2 is YSYEKL. The V gene lost 4 bases and the J gene lost 5 bases, with 14 bases spanning the gap. CDR3 protein: CASSPLVGGNEKLFF. CDR3 sequence (DNA): TGCGCCAGCAGCCCCTTGGTAGGAGGGAATGAAAAACTGTTTTTT.

This clonotype was detected ten times or more. The chain employs TRBV5-1 and TRBJ1-1; 8 bases fit TRBD1. Germline assignment: CDR1 SGHRS and CDR2 YFSETQ. V was pared by 2 bases and J by 3 bases, with 12 bases of the junction left unmatched. The CDR3 is made up of 17 amino acids. This CDR3 reads CASSLGTGRGADTEAFF. Written as DNA, the CDR3 is TGCGCCAGCAGCTTAGGGACAGGTCGTGGGGCGGACACTGAAGCTTTCTTT.

V usage is TRBV4-1 and J usage is TRBJ2-5, with no clear D. The V end lost 4 bases, the J end lost 2 bases, and 20 bases lay between the germline ends. Germline assignment: CDR1 MGHRA and CDR2 YSYEKL. The CDR3 consists of 17 residues. The CDR3 DNA reads as TGCGCCAGCAGCCGCTCGACCGAGGCGCACCAGCAAGAGACCCAGTACTTC. Encoded protein: CASSRSTEAHQQETQYF.

This clonotype was seen many times. The chain combines TRBV4-2 with TRBJ2-5, with D unresolved. V lost 1 base to trimming and J lost 5 bases, with 5 bases between them. CDR1 is LGHNA and CDR2 is YNFKEQ in the germline V gene. This CDR3 contains 12 residues. CDR3 amino acids: CASSQGYETQYF. For the CDR3, the DNA is TGTGCCAGCAGCCAAGGGTATGAGACCCAGTACTTC.

This clonotype has ten or more counts. The genes are TRBV10-3 and TRBJ1-2; 8 bases line up with TRBD1. V was pared by 10 bases and J by 5 bases, with 21 bases of the junction left unmatched. CDR1 ENHRY and CDR2 SYGVKD come from the germline V gene. The CDR3 sequence is 17 residues long. This CDR3 is CANAKATNRQGTYGYTF. CDR3 nucleotide sequence: TGTGCCAACGCAAAGGCCACTAACCGACAGGGGACGTATGGCTACACCTTC.

The V and J genes are TRBV6-1 and TRBJ2-3; 10 positions agree with TRBD2. Germline V lookup: CDR1 MNHNS, CDR2 SASEGT. V lost 4 bases, J lost 1 base, and 11 bases stayed unmatched. CDR3 size: 18 residues. In DNA, the CDR3 is TGTGCCAGCAGTGTGGTAGCGGGGGGCCTGACTGGCACAGATACGCAGTATTTT. It yields the protein CASSVVAGGLTGTDTQYF.

This clonotype was seen ten or more times. The rearrangement joins TRBV2 to TRBJ2-5; 11 bases align to TRBD2. V was pared by 6 bases and J by 1 base, with 1 base of the junction left unmatched. The germline V gene encodes CDR1 SNHLY and CDR2 FYNNEI. The CDR3 spans 14 residues. In DNA form, the CDR3 reads TGTGCCAGCAGGACTAGCGGGGTCCAAGAGACCCAGTACTTC. It codes for CASRTSGVQETQYF.

At least ten counts were recorded for this clonotype. The genes are TRBV15 and TRBJ2-3; weak D call: TRBD1 (7 bases). CDR1 LNHNV and CDR2 YYDKDF come from the germline V gene (reference sequence). This CDR3 is 17 amino acids long. Deletions cut 3 bases from V and 0 bases from J, with 16 bases between. The CDR3: CATSSEAEGASTDTQYF. In DNA form, the CDR3 reads TGTGCCACCAGCAGCGAGGCGGAGGGGGCGAGCACAGATACGCAGTATTTT.

This clonotype has a count of ten or more. This chain joins TRBV12-3 or TRBV12-4 and TRBJ2-1; D is unresolved. This CDR3 is built from 15 residues. V was cut by 5 bases and J by 4 bases, with 15 bases left in between. In DNA, the CDR3 is TGTGCCAGCAGTCCGTTTAGCAAAGGGTACAATGAGCAGTTCTTC. Translating gives CASSPFSKGYNEQFF.

This clonotype was counted many times. V usage is TRBV12-3 or TRBV12-4 and J usage is TRBJ2-3; perhaps D is TRBD1 or TRBD2 (5 bases each). The CDR3 has 15 residues. V was cut by 3 bases and J by 7 bases, with 17 bases left in between. The CDR3 DNA is TGTGCCAGCAGTTTCTCCGGGACGCCCGCTTATACGCAGTATTTT. This translates into CASSFSGTPAYTQYF.

The chain has TRBV20-1 and TRBJ1-2, with D hard to call. There are 13 residues in the CDR3. V lost 6 bases to trimming and J lost 4 bases, with 15 bases between them. CDR1 and CDR2 from the germline V gene are DFQATT and SNEGSKA (reference sequence). The CDR3 nucleotides are TGCAGTGCCGATGGGCCGCCCGCCTATGGCTACACCTTC. This encodes CSADGPPAYGYTF.

This clonotype was detected many times. V gene TRBV5-1 combines with J gene TRBJ2-7, with D unresolved. The CDR3 consists of 14 residues. Germline V CDR1 and CDR2: SGHRS, YFSETQ. The V end lost 2 bases, the J end lost 0 bases, and 9 bases lay between the germline ends. The CDR3 here is CASSLTGLSYEQYF. Written as DNA, the CDR3 is TGCGCCAGCAGCTTAACGGGTCTCTCCTACGAGCAGTACTTC.

This clonotype was observed at least ten times. V gene TRBV6-1 combines with J gene TRBJ1-4, with D uncertain. Germline assignment: CDR1 MNHNS and CDR2 SASEGT. Between the trimmed V and J ends, which lost 1 base and 0 bases, there was a span of 9 bases. CDR3 length equals 16 residues. For the CDR3, the DNA is TGTGCCAGCAGTGAAGGGTGGGGTCCAACTAATGAAAAACTGTTTTTT. Its protein is CASSEGWGPTNEKLFF.

This clonotype was observed many times. The chain has TRBV11-3 and TRBJ1-6, with D maybe TRBD1 (5 bases). Trimming stripped 2 bases from V and 5 bases from J, with 7 bases between. CDR3 size: 14 residues. Looked up from germline, CDR1 is SGHNT and CDR2 is YENEEA. In DNA form, the CDR3 reads TGTGCCAGCAGCTTACCGACAGATAATTCACCCCTCCACTTT. Translating it yields CASSLPTDNSPLHF.

Here the CDR3 reads CASSVAPDRGGYTF. CDR3 coding DNA: TGTGCCAGCAGCGTAGCCCCGGACAGGGGTGGCTACACCTTC. This chain links TRBV9 with TRBJ1-2; 9 nucleotides align to TRBD1. Germline V gene lookup returns CDR1 SGDLS and CDR2 YYNGEE. The CDR3 loop spans 14 amino acids. After removal of 0 bases from V and 7 bases from J, the junction contained 4 bases not matched to a gene.

The chain joins TRBV6-2 or TRBV6-3 to TRBJ1-1; D is uncertain. The germline V gene has CDR1 MNHEY and CDR2 SVGEGT. Trimming took off 2 bases at V and 4 bases at J, with 8 bases between the two ends. The CDR3 is made up of 13 amino acids. CDR3 sequence reads: CASSYTTSTEAFF. The DNA for the CDR3 is TGTGCCAGCAGTTACACGACGAGCACTGAAGCTTTCTTT.